The 24 T cell receptor beta chains below come from one sample, sequenced in a study of HIV-infected patients and healthy controls. TCRdb called the 5' RACE reads again in MiXCR, with one record for every CDR3 protein. The sample contains 15,000 to 20,000 distinct CDR3 sequences, about a sixth of which appear only once. The sequenced material came from CD8+ T cells from blood. The source is a human donor in good health.

Many counts were recorded for this clonotype. The chain has TRBV9 and TRBJ2-1, with unresolved D. Deletions cut 0 bases from V and 5 bases from J, with 6 bases between. CDR1 and CDR2 (germline): SGDLS, YYNGEE. This CDR3 is built from 13 residues. The CDR3 nucleotides read TGTGCCAGCAGCGTAGAGGGTCACAATGAGCAGTTCTTC. This gives the protein CASSVEGHNEQFF.

This clonotype was observed a few times. This chain links TRBV29-1 with TRBJ2-7; 7 bases line up with TRBD1. Germline assignment: CDR1 SQVTM and CDR2 ANQGSEA. J gave up 2 bases and V 3 bases, and 4 bases lay outside the gene matches. This CDR3 comprises 13 residues. This chain's CDR3 is CSVEGDRTYEQYF. In DNA form, the CDR3 reads TGCAGCGTTGAGGGGGACAGAACCTACGAGCAGTACTTC.

This clonotype was observed at least ten times. The rearrangement links TRBV9 to TRBJ1-5; no definite D call. The germline V and J ends were trimmed by 0 bases and 0 bases, with 4 bases remaining between them. Germline-derived CDR1 and CDR2 are SGDLS and YYNGEE. The CDR3 is made up of 14 amino acids. The CDR3 nucleotides read TGTGCCAGCAGCGTAGGTCTTAGCAATCAGCCCCAGCATTTT. Encoded protein: CASSVGLSNQPQHF. Complete variable domain (other parts from reference TRBV9 and TRBJ1-5): DSGVTQTPKHLITATGQRVTLRCSPRSGDLSVYWYQQSLDQGLQFLIQYYNGEERAKGNILERFSAQQFPDLHSELNLSSLELGDSALYFCASSVGLSNQPQHFGDGTRLSIL.

The chain carries TRBV7-8 and TRBJ1-1; D not resolved. The length of the CDR3 is 14 residues. Deletions cut 1 base from V and 1 base from J, with 7 bases between. Germline values: CDR1 SGHVS, CDR2 FQNEAQ. CDR3 region: CASSLVPGNTEAFF. The CDR3 DNA sequence: TGTGCCAGCAGCTTAGTTCCGGGGAACACTGAAGCTTTCTTT.

The chain uses TRBV20-1 and TRBJ2-3; weak D call: TRBD2 (5 bases). The length of the CDR3 is 17 residues. Germline CDR1 and CDR2: DFQATT and SNEGSKA (reference sequence). Trimming stripped 3 bases from V and 0 bases from J, with 19 bases between. CDR3 amino acids: CSASFTGSGASTDTQYF. The CDR3 DNA sequence: TGCAGTGCTAGTTTCACGGGAAGCGGAGCTAGCACAGATACGCAGTATTTT.

The rearrangement links TRBV29-1 to TRBJ2-1; 7 bases map to TRBD2. V was clipped by 6 bases and J by 2 bases; unmatched bases: 7. There are 14 residues in the CDR3. Per the germline V gene, CDR1 is SQVTM and CDR2 is ANQGSEA. CDR3 loop: CSVRSGTPYNEQFF. In nucleotides, the CDR3 is TGCAGCGTACGAAGCGGGACGCCCTACAATGAGCAGTTCTTC.

The chain carries TRBV12-3 or TRBV12-4 and TRBJ2-1; 11 bases are shared with TRBD2. J lost 8 bases, V lost 6 bases, and 9 bases had no gene match. The CDR3 consists of 15 residues. The CDR3 sequence: CASSPTSGNFYEQFF. The CDR3 DNA reads TGTGCCAGCAGCCCGACTAGCGGGAACTTCTATGAGCAGTTCTTC.

This clonotype was picked up a small number of times. The chain is built from TRBV5-4 and TRBJ2-7; 7 bases are a match to TRBD1. In germline, CDR1 is SGHNT, CDR2 YYREEE (reference sequence). This CDR3 contains 13 residues. V was pared by 3 bases and J by 5 bases, with 5 bases of the junction left unmatched. DNA for the CDR3: TGTGCCAGCAGCTGGACAGGTGAAAACGAGCAGTACTTC. Its translation is CASSWTGENEQYF.

This rearrangement joins TRBV2 to TRBJ2-1; D is ambiguous. V was clipped by 7 bases and J by 12 bases, with 13 bases between them. CDR3 length equals 11 residues. The germline CDR1 and CDR2 sequences are SNHLY and FYNNEI. The CDR3 region has the DNA TGTGCCAGCACCGAGGTCGGATGGCAGTTCTTC. As protein: CASTEVGWQFF.

The chain combines TRBV10-2 with TRBJ1-2; D unclear. The CDR3 has 14 residues. Germline V lookup: CDR1 WSHSY, CDR2 SAAADI. Between the trimmed V and J ends, which lost 5 bases and 6 bases, there was a span of 16 bases. This chain's CDR3 is CASSNLLGIDGYTF. The CDR3 coding sequence is TGCGCCAGCAGTAACCTCCTGGGGATCGATGGCTACACCTTC.

The gene calls are TRBV19 and TRBJ2-1; D unresolved. V was trimmed by 3 bases and J by 0 bases, leaving 9 bases between them. The CDR3 length is 15 residues. Germline V gives CDR1 LNHDA, CDR2 SQIVND (reference sequence). CDR3 amino acids: CASSILSSSYNEQFF. In DNA, the CDR3 is TGTGCCAGTAGTATTCTCTCTTCCTCCTACAATGAGCAGTTCTTC.

By share of the sample, this clonotype is medium-sized. The chain joins TRBV7-6 to TRBJ2-5; the match to TRBD2 covers 11 bases. The germline CDR1 and CDR2 sequences are SGHVS and FNYEAQ. The CDR3 has 16 residues. V was pared by 4 bases and J by 1 base, with 5 bases of the junction left unmatched. The CDR3 loop is CASSSLAGGLQETQYF. The CDR3 bases are TGTGCCAGCAGCTCCCTAGCGGGAGGACTCCAAGAGACCCAGTACTTC.

This clonotype was seen only once. J is TRBJ1-5 and V is TRBV27; possibly TRBD1 for D (6 bases). The CDR3 contains 13 residues. Trimming stripped 4 bases from V and 5 bases from J, with 9 bases between. Germline values: CDR1 MNHEY, CDR2 SMNVEV (reference sequence). Here the CDR3 DNA reads TGTGCCAGCAGTTCCACAGGGCATCAGCCCCAGCATTTT. Amino acids: CASSSTGHQPQHF.

This clonotype was detected ten times or more. The chain couples TRBV27 to TRBJ2-5; D is undetermined. V lost 0 bases and J lost 6, with 11 bases in between. This CDR3 is built from 14 residues. Germline CDR1 is MNHEY and CDR2 is SMNVEV (reference sequence). DNA for the CDR3: TGTGCCAGCAGTTTATCTGGGCAGTTAAAGACCCAGTACTTC. Translation: CASSLSGQLKTQYF.

In its sample, this clonotype was seen many times. The chain combines TRBV29-1 with TRBJ1-3; D remains unclear. V was clipped by 3 bases and J by 4 bases, with 7 bases between them. The CDR3 runs to 12 residues. CDR1 and CDR2 (germline): SQVTM, ANQGSEA. The CDR3 is CSVDGFGNTIYF. The CDR3 region has the DNA TGCAGCGTTGATGGGTTCGGAAACACCATATATTTT.

This clonotype occurred many times. The chain is built from TRBV19 and TRBJ1-1; no firm D call. With 3 bases removed from V and 1 base from J, the gap between germline ends came to 18 bases. CDR1 and CDR2 from the germline V gene are LNHDA and SQIVND (reference sequence). There are 17 residues in the CDR3. CDR3 sequence reads: CASSIGGSGGPNTEAFF. The CDR3 DNA sequence: TGTGCCAGTAGTATCGGCGGGTCGGGTGGACCGAACACTGAAGCTTTCTTT.

This clonotype has ten or more counts. The CDR3 region is CASSTQSGEQYF. The CDR3 DNA reads TGTGCCAGCAGTACCCAGAGTGGCGAGCAGTACTTC. The chain uses TRBV6-2 or TRBV6-3 and TRBJ2-7; D remains ambiguous. The CDR3 loop spans 12 amino acids. Germline lookup yields CDR1 MNHEY and CDR2 SVGEGT. The V and J ends lost 5 bases and 6 bases respectively, with 11 bases between them.

This clonotype has at least ten counts. The J gene is TRBJ2-7, the V gene TRBV7-9; 8 bases are shared with TRBD2. This CDR3 has 15 amino acids. Trimming removed 0 bases from V and 3 bases from J; junction bases left unmatched: 4. Germline-derived CDR1 and CDR2 are SEHNR and FQNEAQ (reference sequence). The CDR3, as DNA: TGTGCCAGCAGCTTAGCCAAGGGGACTAGCTACGAGCAGTACTTC. Translating gives CASSLAKGTSYEQYF. Combining the CDR3 with reference TRBV7-9 and TRBJ2-7 gives the whole variable domain DTGVSQNPRHKITKRGQNVTFRCDPISEHNRLYWYRQTLGQGPEFLTYFQNEAQLEKSRLLSDRFSAERPKGSFSTLEIQRTEQGDSAMYLCASSLAKGTSYEQYFGPGTRLTVT.

This clonotype came up a few times. The chain links TRBV5-4 to TRBJ1-1, with D possibly matching TRBD1 (6 bases). CDR1 is SGHNT and CDR2 is YYREEE in the germline V gene (reference sequence). CDR3 length: 12 residues. V lost 4 bases to trimming and J lost 8 bases, with 12 bases between them. In DNA, the CDR3 is TGTGCCAGCAGCCCTCAGACAGGAGAAGCTTTCTTT. Its translation: CASSPQTGEAFF.

This clonotype appeared many times. The rearrangement uses TRBV20-1 and TRBJ1-5, with D unresolved. The CDR3 length is 12 residues. V was cut by 0 bases and J by 7 bases, with 7 bases left in between. Per germline, CDR1 DFQATT and CDR2 SNEGSKA (reference sequence). The CDR3 sequence: CSARDLSQPQHF. CDR3 nucleotides: TGCAGTGCTAGAGACCTATCCCAGCCCCAGCATTTT.

This clonotype was counted a few times. The chain joins TRBV30 to TRBJ1-1; 10 bases are a match to TRBD1. This CDR3 has 14 amino acids. V was clipped by 2 bases and J by 6 bases; unmatched bases: 6. Germline V gene sequence: CDR1 GTSNPN, CDR2 SVGIG (reference sequence). This CDR3 is CAWSPGQGGPEAFF. CDR3 nucleotides: TGTGCCTGGAGTCCCGGACAGGGGGGGCCTGAAGCTTTCTTT.

This clonotype was observed many times. The chain joins TRBV4-3 to TRBJ2-5, with D possibly being TRBD1 (6 bases). This CDR3 spans 18 amino acids. CDR1 and CDR2 (germline): LGHNA, YSLEER. V was clipped by 1 base and J by 5 bases, with 23 bases between them. As DNA, the CDR3 is TGCGCCAGCAGCCAAGGTCGCTTGAGAACAGGGTATCTGGAGACCCAGTACTTC. Amino acids: CASSQGRLRTGYLETQYF.

The chain has TRBV29-1 and TRBJ2-3; D perhaps matches TRBD2 (5 bases). Between the trimmed V and J ends, which lost 7 bases and 2 bases, there was a span of 7 bases. The germline V gene encodes CDR1 SQVTM and CDR2 ANQGSEA. This CDR3 region has 11 residues. CDR3 sequence: CSAGDTDTQYF. CDR3 bases: TGCAGCGCCGGGGACACAGATACGCAGTATTTT.

This clonotype was seen ten or more times. The chain has TRBV12-3 or TRBV12-4 and TRBJ2-1, with D possibly TRBD2 on 5 matching bases. V was shortened by 5 bases and J by 1 base, with 12 bases between the two germline ends. The CDR3 sequence is 15 residues long. The CDR3 here is CASSKTIPSYNEQFF. CDR3 DNA sequence: TGTGCCAGCAGTAAGACTATACCTTCCTACAATGAGCAGTTCTTC.